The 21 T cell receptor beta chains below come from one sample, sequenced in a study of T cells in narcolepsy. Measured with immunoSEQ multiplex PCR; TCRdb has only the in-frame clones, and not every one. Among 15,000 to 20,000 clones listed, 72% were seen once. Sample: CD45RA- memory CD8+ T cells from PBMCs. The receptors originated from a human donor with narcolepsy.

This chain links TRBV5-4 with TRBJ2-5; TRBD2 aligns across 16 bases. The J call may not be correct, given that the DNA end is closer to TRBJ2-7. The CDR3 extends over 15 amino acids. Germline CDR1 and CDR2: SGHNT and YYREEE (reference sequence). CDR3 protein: CASSLGTSGGDEQYF. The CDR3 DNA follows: TGTGCCAGCAGCCTCGGGACTAGCGGGGGGGACGAGCAGTACTTC.

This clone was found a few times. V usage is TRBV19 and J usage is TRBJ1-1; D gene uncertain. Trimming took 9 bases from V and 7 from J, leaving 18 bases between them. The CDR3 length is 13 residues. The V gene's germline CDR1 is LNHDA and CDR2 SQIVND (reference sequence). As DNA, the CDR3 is TGTGCCAGCACTCCCTATTGGGAAGGTGAAGCTTTCTTT. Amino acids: CASTPYWEGEAFF.

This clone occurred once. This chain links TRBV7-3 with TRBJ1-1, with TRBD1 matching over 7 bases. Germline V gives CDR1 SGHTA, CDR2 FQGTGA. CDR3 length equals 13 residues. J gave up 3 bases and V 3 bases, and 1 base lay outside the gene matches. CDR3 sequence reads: CASSFGQDTEAFF. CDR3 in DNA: TGTGCCAGCAGCTTCGGACAGGACACTGAAGCTTTCTTT.

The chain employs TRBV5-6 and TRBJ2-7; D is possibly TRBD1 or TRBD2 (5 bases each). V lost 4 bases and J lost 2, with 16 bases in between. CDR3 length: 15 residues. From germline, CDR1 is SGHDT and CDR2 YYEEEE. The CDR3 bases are TGTGCCAGCAGCCGGGCATGGGACGGCACCTACGAGCAGTACTTC. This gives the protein CASSRAWDGTYEQYF. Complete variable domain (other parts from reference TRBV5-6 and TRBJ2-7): DAGVTQSPTHLIKTRGQQVTLRCSPKSGHDTVSWYQQALGQGPQFIFQYYEEEERQRGNFPDRFSGHQFPNYSSELNVNALLLGDSALYLCASSRAWDGTYEQYFGPGTRLTVT.

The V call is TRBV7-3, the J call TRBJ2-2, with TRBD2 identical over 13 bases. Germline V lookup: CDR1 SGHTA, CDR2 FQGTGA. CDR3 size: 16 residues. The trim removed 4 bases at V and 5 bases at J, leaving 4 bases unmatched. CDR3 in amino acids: CASSWTSGGDTGELFF. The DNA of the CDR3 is TGTGCCAGCAGCTGGACTAGCGGGGGAGATACCGGGGAGCTGTTTTTT. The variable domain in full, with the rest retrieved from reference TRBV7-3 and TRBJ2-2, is GAGVSQTPSNKVTEKGKYVELRCDPISGHTALYWYRQSLGQGPEFLIYFQGTGAADDSGLPNDRFFAVRPEGSVSTLKIQRTERGDSAVYLCASSWTSGGDTGELFFGEGSRLTVL.

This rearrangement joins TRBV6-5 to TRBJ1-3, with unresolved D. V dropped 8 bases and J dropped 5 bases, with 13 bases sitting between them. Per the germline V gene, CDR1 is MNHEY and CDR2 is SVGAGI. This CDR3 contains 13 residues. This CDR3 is CASLGPGRNTIYF. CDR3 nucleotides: TGTGCCAGCCTAGGACCCGGCAGAAACACCATATATTTT.

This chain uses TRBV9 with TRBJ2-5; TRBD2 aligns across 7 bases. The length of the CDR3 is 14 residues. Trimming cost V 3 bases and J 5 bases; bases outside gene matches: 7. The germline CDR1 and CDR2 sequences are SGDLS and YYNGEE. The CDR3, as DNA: TGTGCCAGCAGCGAGGGAGGGGCCATGGAGACCCAGTACTTC. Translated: CASSEGGAMETQYF.

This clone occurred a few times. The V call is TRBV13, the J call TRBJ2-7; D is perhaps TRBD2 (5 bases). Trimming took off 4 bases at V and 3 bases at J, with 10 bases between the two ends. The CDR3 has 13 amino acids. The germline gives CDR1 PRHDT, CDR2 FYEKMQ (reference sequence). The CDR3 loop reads CASSYTGNYEQYF. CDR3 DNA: TGTGCCAGCAGCTATACGGGGAACTACGAGCAGTACTTC.

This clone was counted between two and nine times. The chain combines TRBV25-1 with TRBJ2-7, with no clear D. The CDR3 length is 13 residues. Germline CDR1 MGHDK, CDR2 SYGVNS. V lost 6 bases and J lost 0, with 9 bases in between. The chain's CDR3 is CASRAEDSYEQYF. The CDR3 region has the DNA TGTGCCAGCAGGGCCGAGGACTCCTACGAGCAGTACTTC.

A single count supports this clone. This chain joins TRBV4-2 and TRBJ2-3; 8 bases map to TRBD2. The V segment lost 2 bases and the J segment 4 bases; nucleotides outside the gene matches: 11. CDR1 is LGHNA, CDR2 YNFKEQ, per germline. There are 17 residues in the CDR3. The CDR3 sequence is CASSQTPAGGLSDTQYF. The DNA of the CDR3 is TGTGCCAGCAGCCAAACCCCGGCGGGGGGCCTTTCAGATACGCAGTATTTT.

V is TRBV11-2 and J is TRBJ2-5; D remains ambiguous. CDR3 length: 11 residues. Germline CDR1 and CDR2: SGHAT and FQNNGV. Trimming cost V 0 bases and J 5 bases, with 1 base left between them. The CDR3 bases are TGTGCCAGCAGCTTAGACGAGACCCAGTACTTC. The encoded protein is CASSLDETQYF.

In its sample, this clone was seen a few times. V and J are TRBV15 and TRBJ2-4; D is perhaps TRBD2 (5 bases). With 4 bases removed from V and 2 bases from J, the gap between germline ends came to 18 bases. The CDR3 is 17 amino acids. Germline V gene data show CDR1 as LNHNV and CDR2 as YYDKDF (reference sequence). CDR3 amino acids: CATSKRLGRRTKNIQYF. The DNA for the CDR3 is TGTGCCACCAGCAAAAGGTTGGGGAGAAGAACCAAAAACATTCAGTACTTC.

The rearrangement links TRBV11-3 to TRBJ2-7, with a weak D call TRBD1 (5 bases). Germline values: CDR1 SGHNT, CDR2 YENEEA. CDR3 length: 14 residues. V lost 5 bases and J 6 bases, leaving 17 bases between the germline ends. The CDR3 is CASSGPTELGEQYF. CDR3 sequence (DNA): TGTGCCAGCAGCGGACCGACAGAGCTTGGCGAGCAGTACTTC.

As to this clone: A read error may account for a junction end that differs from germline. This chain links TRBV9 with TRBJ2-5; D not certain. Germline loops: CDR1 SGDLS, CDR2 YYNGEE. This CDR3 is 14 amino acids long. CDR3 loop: CASSVALDQETQYF. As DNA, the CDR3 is TGTGCCAGCAGCGTAGCCCTGGACCAGGAGACCCAGTACTTC. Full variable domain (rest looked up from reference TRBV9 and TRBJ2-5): DSGVTQTPKHLITATGQRVTLRCSPRSGDLSVYWYQQSLDQGLQFLIQYYNGEERAKGNILERFSAQQFPDLHSELNLSSLELGDSALYFCASSVALDQETQYFGPGTRLLVL.

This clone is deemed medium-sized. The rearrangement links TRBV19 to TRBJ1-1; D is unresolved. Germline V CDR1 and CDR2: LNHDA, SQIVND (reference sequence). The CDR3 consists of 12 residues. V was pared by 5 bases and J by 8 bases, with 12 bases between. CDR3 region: CASSPREGEAFF. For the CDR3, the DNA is TGTGCCAGTAGTCCCCGGGAGGGAGAAGCTTTCTTT. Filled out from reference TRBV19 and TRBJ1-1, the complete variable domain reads DGGITQSPKYLFRKEGQNVTLSCEQNLNHDAMYWYRQDPGQGLRLIYYSQIVNDFQKGDIAEGYSVSREKKESFPLTVTSAQKNPTAFYLCASSPREGEAFFGQGTRLTVV.

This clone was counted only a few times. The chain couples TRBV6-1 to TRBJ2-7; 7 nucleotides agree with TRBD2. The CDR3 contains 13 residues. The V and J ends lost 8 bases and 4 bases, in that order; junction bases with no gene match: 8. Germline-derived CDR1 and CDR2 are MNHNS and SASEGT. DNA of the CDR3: TGTGCCAGCGGGTCGGGGGGACGGTACGAGCAGTACTTC. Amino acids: CASGSGGRYEQYF.

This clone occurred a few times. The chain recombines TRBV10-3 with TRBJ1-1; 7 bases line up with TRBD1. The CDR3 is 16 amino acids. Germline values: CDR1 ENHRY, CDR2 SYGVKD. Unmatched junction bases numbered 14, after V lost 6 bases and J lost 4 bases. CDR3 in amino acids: CAISQRNRGCCTEAFF. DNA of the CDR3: TGTGCCATCAGCCAGAGGAACAGGGGTTGTTGCACTGAAGCTTTCTTT.

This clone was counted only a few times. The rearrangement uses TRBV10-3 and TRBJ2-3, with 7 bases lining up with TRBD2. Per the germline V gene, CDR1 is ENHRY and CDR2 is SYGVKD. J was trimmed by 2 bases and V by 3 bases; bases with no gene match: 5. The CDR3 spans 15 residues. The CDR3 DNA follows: TGTGCCATCAGTGACGACCGGGAGGACACAGATACGCAGTATTTT. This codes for CAISDDREDTDTQYF.

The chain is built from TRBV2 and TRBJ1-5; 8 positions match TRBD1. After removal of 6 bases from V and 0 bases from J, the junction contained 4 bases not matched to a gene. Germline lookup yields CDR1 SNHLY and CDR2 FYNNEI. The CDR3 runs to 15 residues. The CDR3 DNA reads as TGTGCCAGCAGGGTAACAGGGGGTAGCAATCAGCCCCAGCATTTT. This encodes CASRVTGGSNQPQHF.

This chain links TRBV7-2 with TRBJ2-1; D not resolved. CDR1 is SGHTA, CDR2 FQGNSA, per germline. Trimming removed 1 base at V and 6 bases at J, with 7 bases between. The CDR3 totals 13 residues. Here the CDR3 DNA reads TGTGCCAGCAGCTTAGGAGTTTCCAATGAGCAGTTCTTC. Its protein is CASSLGVSNEQFF.

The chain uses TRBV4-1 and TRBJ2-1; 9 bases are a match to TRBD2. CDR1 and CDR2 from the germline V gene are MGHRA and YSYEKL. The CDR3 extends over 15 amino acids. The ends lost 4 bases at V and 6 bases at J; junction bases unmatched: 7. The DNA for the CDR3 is TGCGCCAGCAGCCGTAGCGGGAGCAACCCCAATGAGCAGTTCTTC. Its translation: CASSRSGSNPNEQFF.